This T cell receptor (beta chain) was recorded in a study of control samples from healthy donors and cancer patients (dated by TCRdb to 2018 to 2021). Receptors were amplified or captured by the immunoSEQ multiplex PCR assay. TCRdb re-hosts the immuneACCESS table, in-frame sequences only. Its copies lack some clones; in the studies checked, an unresolved V gene accounts for under half of them, and the cause for the rest is not known. In this sample the table shows 40,000 to 60,000 clones, 88% of which occur a single time. The biggest ten clones account for just under 40% of the sample. Via the germline V gene, CDR1 is SGHRS and CDR2 YFSETQ. From its cysteine to its phenylalanine, the CDR3 spans 13 amino acids. Only CDR3 DNA remains: 39 bases, in frame from the first base. At the junction V is shortened by 4 bases and J by 3 bases, with 9 bases in between. This clone was counted once. It lacks a known antigen. The sample holds no much larger clone one base away, and base qualities are not on file.

Material for sequencing was PBMCs. The chain employs TRBV5-1 and TRBJ2-3; 5 matching bases give a weak D call of TRBD2. This TCR came from a man aged 50 to 59 with head and neck cancer. CDR3 sequence: CASSPGVTDTQYF. The DNA is TGCGCCAGCAGCCCCGGGGTTACAGATACGCAGTATTTT.